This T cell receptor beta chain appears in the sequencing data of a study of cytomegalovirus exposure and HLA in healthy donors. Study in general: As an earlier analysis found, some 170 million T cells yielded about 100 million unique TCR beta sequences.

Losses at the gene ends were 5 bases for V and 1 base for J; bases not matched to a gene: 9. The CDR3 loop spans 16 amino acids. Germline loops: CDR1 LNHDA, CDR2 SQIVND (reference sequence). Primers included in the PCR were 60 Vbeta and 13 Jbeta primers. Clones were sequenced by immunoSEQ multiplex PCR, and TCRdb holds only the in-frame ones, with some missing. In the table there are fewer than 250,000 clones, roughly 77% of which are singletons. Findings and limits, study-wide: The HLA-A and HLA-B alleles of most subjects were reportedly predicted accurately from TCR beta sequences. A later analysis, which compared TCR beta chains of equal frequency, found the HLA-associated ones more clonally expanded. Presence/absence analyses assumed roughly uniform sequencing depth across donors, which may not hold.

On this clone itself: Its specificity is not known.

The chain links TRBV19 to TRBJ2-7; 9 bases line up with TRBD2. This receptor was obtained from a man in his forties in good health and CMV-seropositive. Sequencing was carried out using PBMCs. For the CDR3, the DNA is TGTGCCAGTAGTGATTATGCGGGGGGGCGGTCCTACGAGCAGTACTTC. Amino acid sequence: CASSDYAGGRSYEQYF. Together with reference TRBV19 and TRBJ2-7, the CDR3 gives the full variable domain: DGGITQSPKYLFRKEGQNVTLSCEQNLNHDAMYWYRQDPGQGLRLIYYSQIVNDFQKGDIAEGYSVSREKKESFPLTVTSAQKNPTAFYLCASSDYAGGRSYEQYFGPGTRLTVT.